This T cell receptor (beta chain) was captured by sequencing in a study of T cells in Graves' hyperthyroidism and ophthalmopathy. TCR beta CDR3 regions were amplified from RNA transcripts. First-round RT-PCR of the TCR CDR3 relied on the HTBI primer set. One entry per CDR3 protein results from TCRdb running MiXCR on the multiplex PCR reads. Among 350,000 to 400,000 distinct CDR3 sequences listed, about 18% were seen once. The table lists this clonotype with a few counts. This CDR3 is built from 11 residues. Between the trimmed V and J ends, which lost 3 bases and 13 bases, there was a span of 9 bases. The germline V gene encodes CDR1 SGHAT and CDR2 FQNNGV.

The chain carries TRBV11-2 and TRBJ2-2, with unresolved D. The source is a man between 18 and 35 years old with Graves' ophthalmopathy. Source material: blood. This CDR3 is CASSFGEGLFF. For the CDR3, the DNA is TGTGCCAGCAGCTTTGGCGAAGGGCTGTTTTTT.